Shown below are 8 T cell receptor beta chains from a single sample sequenced in a study of cytomegalovirus exposure and HLA in healthy donors. In the PCR, 60 Vbeta and 13 Jbeta primers were used. Repertoires were generated with immunoSEQ multiplex PCR, while TCRdb's copy carries only in-frame clones and drops some. The sample contains roughly 160,000 clones, 77% of which appear only once. Sequences were obtained from PBMCs. Every receptor here comes from a woman in her thirties in good health and CMV-seronegative.

The CDR3 loop is CASSYGPGQEGTQYF. CDR3 nucleotide sequence: TGTGCCAGCAGTTACGGACCGGGACAGGAGGGGACCCAGTACTTC. The rearrangement uses TRBV6-5 and TRBJ2-5, with 8 nucleotides matching TRBD1. J was trimmed by 7 bases and V by 2 bases; bases with no gene match: 9. The CDR3 contains 15 residues. The V gene's germline CDR1 is MNHEY and CDR2 SVGAGI.

As DNA, the CDR3 is TGTGCCAGCAGTGGGGGGGGCGCCGTGAGAGAGCAGTACTTC. This sequence encodes CASSGGGAVREQYF. This sequence joins TRBV28 and TRBJ2-7, with a tentative D call TRBD2 (7 bases). V lost 5 bases to trimming and J lost 7 bases, with 18 bases between them. The CDR3 runs 14 residues. Germline V gene data show CDR1 as MDHEN and CDR2 as SYDVKM.

J is TRBJ1-1 and V is TRBV6-5; weak D call: TRBD1 (6 bases). V lost 0 bases and J 6 bases, leaving 8 bases between the germline ends. The CDR3 totals 13 residues. CDR1 and CDR2 from the germline V gene are MNHEY and SVGAGI. The CDR3 DNA reads as TGTGCCAGCAGTTACTCGGGGGCCTCTGAAGCTTTCTTT. Protein: CASSYSGASEAFF.

This chain connects TRBV18 to TRBJ1-2, with D possibly being TRBD1 (6 bases). The CDR3 consists of 17 residues. Germline CDR1 is KGHSH and CDR2 is LQKENI. The V end was cut by 0 bases, the J end by 4 bases, with 18 bases between. The CDR3 loop reads CASSPPLRTASIYGYTF. CDR3 sequence (DNA): TGTGCCAGCTCACCACCACTAAGGACAGCCTCCATCTATGGCTACACCTTC.

The V and J genes are TRBV5-1 and TRBJ2-2, with D possibly being TRBD2 (5 bases). The CDR3 covers 17 residues. Germline V gives CDR1 SGHRS, CDR2 YFSETQ. Trimming took 0 bases from V and 3 from J, leaving 15 bases between them. The CDR3 loop reads CASSLGLGRGYTGELFF. Written as DNA, the CDR3 is TGCGCCAGCAGCTTGGGATTGGGGAGAGGGTACACCGGGGAGCTGTTTTTT.

J is TRBJ2-7 and V is TRBV7-9; the D is unclear. V gave up 3 bases and J gave up 2 bases, with 5 bases separating them. The CDR3 covers 12 residues. Germline V gives CDR1 SEHNR, CDR2 FQNEAQ (reference sequence). Here the CDR3 DNA reads TGTGCCAGCAGCTTCGCGGCCTACGAGCAGTACTTC. It codes for CASSFAAYEQYF.

This clone was detected only once. The J gene is TRBJ1-5, the V gene TRBV28; TRBD1 is a possible D gene (5 bases). In germline, CDR1 is MDHEN, CDR2 SYDVKM. The CDR3 contains 15 residues. Trimming took off 5 bases at V and 0 bases at J, with 11 bases between the two ends. The CDR3 loop is CASSHGGVSNQPQHF. In DNA, the CDR3 is TGTGCCAGCAGTCACGGAGGGGTTAGCAATCAGCCCCAGCATTTT.

The chain carries TRBV9 and TRBJ2-7, with D possibly TRBD2 on 6 matching bases. The CDR3 covers 15 residues. Looked up from germline, CDR1 is SGDLS and CDR2 is YYNGEE. The ends were cut back, 3 bases at V and 5 bases at J, with 18 bases in the middle. The CDR3 DNA is TGTGCCAGCAGCGACGGACCGCTCCTAGCGCACGAGCAGTACTTC. Its translation is CASSDGPLLAHEQYF. The full variable domain, rest sourced from reference TRBV9 and TRBJ2-7, is DSGVTQTPKHLITATGQRVTLRCSPRSGDLSVYWYQQSLDQGLQFLIQYYNGEERAKGNILERFSAQQFPDLHSELNLSSLELGDSALYFCASSDGPLLAHEQYFGPGTRLTVT.